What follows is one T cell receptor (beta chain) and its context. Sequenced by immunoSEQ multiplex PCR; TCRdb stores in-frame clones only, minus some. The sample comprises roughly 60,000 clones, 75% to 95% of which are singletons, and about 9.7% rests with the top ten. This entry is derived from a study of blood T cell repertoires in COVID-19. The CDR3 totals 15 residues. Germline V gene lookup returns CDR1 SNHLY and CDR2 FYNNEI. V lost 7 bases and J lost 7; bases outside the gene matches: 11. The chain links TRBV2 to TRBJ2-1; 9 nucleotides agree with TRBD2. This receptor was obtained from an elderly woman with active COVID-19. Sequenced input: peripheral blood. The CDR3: CASIPSGIHLNEQFF. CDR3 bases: TGTGCCAGCATTCCTAGCGGGATCCACCTGAATGAGCAGTTCTTC.